This T cell receptor (beta chain) was recovered during a study of blood T cell repertoires in COVID-19. The CDR3 covers 18 residues. Germline V gives CDR1 SGHDT, CDR2 YYEEEE. The J segment lost 3 bases and the V segment lost 3 bases, leaving 13 bases of the junction unmatched. Assay used: immunoSEQ multiplex PCR; TCRdb lists only in-frame clones, some missing. The repertoire has over 85,000 clones, about 89% of them found once; the top ten carry about 1%. The rearrangement uses TRBV5-6 and TRBJ1-3; TRBD1 aligns across 9 bases. Sequencing used peripheral blood. This receptor was obtained from a human donor in a cohort sampled during active COVID-19. The CDR3 region is CASSSVDRGRPGGNTIYF. In DNA, the CDR3 is TGTGCCAGCAGCTCGGTAGACAGGGGGAGGCCAGGTGGAAACACCATATATTTT.